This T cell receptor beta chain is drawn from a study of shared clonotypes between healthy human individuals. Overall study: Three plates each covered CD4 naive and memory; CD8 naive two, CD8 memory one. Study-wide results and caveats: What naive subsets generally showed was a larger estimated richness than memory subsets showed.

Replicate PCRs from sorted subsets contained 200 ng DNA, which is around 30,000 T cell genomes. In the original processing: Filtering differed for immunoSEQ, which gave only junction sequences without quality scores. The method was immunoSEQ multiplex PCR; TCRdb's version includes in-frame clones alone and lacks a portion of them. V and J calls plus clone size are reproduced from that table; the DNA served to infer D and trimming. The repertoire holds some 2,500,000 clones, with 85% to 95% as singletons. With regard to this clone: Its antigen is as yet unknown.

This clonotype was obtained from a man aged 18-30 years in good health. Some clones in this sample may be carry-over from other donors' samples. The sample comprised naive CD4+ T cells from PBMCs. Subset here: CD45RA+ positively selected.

CDR3 sequence: CASSAQAGARRYEQYF. The CDR3, as DNA: TGTGCCAGTAGTGCACAGGCGGGGGCGCGTCGCTACGAGCAGTACTTC. The rearrangement uses TRBV19 and TRBJ2-7, with a tentative D call TRBD2 (7 bases). V shed 5 bases and J shed 3 bases, with 20 bases lying between them. The CDR3 spans 16 residues. The germline V gene encodes CDR1 LNHDA and CDR2 SQIVND (reference sequence).